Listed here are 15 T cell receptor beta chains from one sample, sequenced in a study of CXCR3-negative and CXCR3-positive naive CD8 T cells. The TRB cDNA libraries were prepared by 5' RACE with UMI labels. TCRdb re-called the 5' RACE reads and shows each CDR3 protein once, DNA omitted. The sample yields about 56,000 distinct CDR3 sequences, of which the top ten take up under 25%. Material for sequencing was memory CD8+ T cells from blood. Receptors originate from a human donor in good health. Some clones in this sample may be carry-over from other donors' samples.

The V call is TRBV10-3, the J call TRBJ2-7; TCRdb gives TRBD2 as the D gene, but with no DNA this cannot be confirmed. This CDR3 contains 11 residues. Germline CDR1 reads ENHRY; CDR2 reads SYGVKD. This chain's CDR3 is CAVQEGYEQYF.

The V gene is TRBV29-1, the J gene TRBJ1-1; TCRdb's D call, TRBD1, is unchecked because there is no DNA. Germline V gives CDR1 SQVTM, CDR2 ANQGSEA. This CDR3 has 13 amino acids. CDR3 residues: CSVEVGGNTEAFF.

CDR3 region: CASSLGVGPSSSYEQYF. The V call is TRBV4-3, the J call TRBJ2-7; TCRdb proposes TRBD2, but this gene call is untestable without DNA. The CDR3 is 17 residues long. Germline lookup yields CDR1 LGHNA and CDR2 YSLEER.

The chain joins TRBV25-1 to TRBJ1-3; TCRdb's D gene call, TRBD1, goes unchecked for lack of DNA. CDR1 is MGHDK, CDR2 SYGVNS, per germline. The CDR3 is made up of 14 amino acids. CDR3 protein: CASSVGQGRNTIYF.

CDR3 amino acids: CASSLGTGEDIQYF. The V call is TRBV5-5, the J call TRBJ2-4; no DNA is available, so the TRBD1 call from TCRdb remains unchecked. Germline V CDR1 and CDR2: SGHKS, YYEKEE (reference sequence). CDR3 length: 14 residues.

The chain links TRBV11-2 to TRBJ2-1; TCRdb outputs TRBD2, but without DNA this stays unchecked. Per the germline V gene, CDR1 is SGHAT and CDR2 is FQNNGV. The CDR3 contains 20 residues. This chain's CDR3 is CASSLGGRSSGSPTYNEQSF.

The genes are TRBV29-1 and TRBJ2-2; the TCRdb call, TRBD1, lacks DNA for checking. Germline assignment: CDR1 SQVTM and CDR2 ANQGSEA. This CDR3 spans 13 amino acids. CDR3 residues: CSVEDPSTGELFF.

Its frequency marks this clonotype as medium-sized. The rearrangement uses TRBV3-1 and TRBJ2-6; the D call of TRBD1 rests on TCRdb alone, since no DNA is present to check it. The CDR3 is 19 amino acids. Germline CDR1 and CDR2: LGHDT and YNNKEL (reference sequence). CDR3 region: CASSQGPGQDTSGANVLTF.

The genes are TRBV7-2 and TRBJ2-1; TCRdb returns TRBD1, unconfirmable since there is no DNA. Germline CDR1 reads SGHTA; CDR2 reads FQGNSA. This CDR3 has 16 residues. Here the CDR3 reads CASSSPGPTLGNEQFF. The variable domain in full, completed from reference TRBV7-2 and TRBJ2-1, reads GAGVSQSPSNKVTEKGKDVELRCDPISGHTALYWYRQSLGQGLEFLIYFQGNSAPDKSGLPSDRFSAERTGGSVSTLTIQRTQQEDSAVYLCASSSPGPTLGNEQFFGPGTRLTVL.

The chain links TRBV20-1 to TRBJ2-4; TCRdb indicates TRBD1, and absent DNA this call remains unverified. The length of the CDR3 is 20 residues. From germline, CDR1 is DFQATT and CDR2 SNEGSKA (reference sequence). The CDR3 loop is CSARGPLRDQGTVAKNIQYF.

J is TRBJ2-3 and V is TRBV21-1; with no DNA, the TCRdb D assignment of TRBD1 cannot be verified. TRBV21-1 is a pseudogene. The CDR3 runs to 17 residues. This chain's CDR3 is CASSKTGDSWSTDTQYF.

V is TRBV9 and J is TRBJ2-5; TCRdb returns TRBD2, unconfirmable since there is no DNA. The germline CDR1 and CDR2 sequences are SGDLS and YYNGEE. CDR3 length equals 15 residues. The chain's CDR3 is CASSLRDFRAETQYF.

The CDR3 loop reads CASSWDHQETQYF. V is TRBV7-6 and J is TRBJ2-5; TCRdb reports TRBD1, a call that lacks DNA to check it against. Germline V gene data show CDR1 as SGHVS and CDR2 as FNYEAQ. The CDR3 sequence is 13 residues long.

The CDR3 is CASNPLPSSHEQYF. The chain has TRBV5-1 and TRBJ2-7; TCRdb names TRBD1, which stays unverified in the absence of DNA. Germline V gene sequence: CDR1 SGHRS, CDR2 YFSETQ. The CDR3 extends over 14 amino acids.

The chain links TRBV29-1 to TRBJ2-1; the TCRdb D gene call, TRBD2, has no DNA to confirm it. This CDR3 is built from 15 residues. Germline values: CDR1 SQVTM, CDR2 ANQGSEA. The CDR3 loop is CSVAGLAASYNEQFF.